The 13 T cell receptor beta chains given below trace back to one sample, sequenced in a study of blood T cell repertoires in COVID-19. Libraries were prepared by immunoSEQ multiplex PCR; TCRdb keeps only in-frame clonotypes and omits some of them. The table has around 170,000 clones, roughly nine tenths seen once. The sequencing sample was made of peripheral blood. The origin of the receptors is a woman in her seventies with acute or convalescent COVID-19.

This clone was seen a single time. The chain employs TRBV11-2 and TRBJ2-5, with 9 bases that match TRBD2. Germline V lookup: CDR1 SGHAT, CDR2 FQNNGV. Germline trimming cut 5 bases from V and 2 bases from J; bases unmatched to any gene: 6. This CDR3 comprises 15 residues. The CDR3 DNA reads TGTGCCAGCAGCCCGGCGACTAGCGGACAAGAGACCCAGTACTTC. This gives the protein CASSPATSGQETQYF.

The rearrangement links TRBV7-3 to TRBJ2-2, with 14 bases fitting TRBD2. J was trimmed by 6 bases and V by 3 bases; bases with no gene match: 6. The CDR3 covers 17 residues. Germline CDR1 is SGHTA and CDR2 is FQGTGA. CDR3 DNA sequence: TGTGCCAGCAGCTTTCATAGGACTAGCGGGAGGTCCGGGGAGCTGTTTTTT. It codes for CASSFHRTSGRSGELFF.

J is TRBJ1-5 and V is TRBV10-3; 7 nucleotides agree with TRBD1. V lost 6 bases, J lost 4 bases, and 3 bases stayed unmatched. Germline loops: CDR1 ENHRY, CDR2 SYGVKD. The CDR3 is 13 amino acids. The CDR3 reads CAIRADRNQPQHF. In nucleotides, the CDR3 is TGTGCCATCAGGGCGGACAGGAATCAGCCCCAGCATTTT.

The chain has TRBV5-4 and TRBJ2-1, with 9 bases fitting TRBD2. The CDR3 is 17 residues long. CDR1 SGHNT and CDR2 YYREEE come from the germline V gene (reference sequence). The trim removed 4 bases at V and 0 bases at J, leaving 8 bases unmatched. CDR3: CASSKLAGPSSYNEQFF. The CDR3 DNA follows: TGTGCCAGCAGCAAACTAGCGGGCCCGAGCTCCTACAATGAGCAGTTCTTC. Filled out from reference TRBV5-4 and TRBJ2-1, the complete variable domain reads ETGVTQSPTHLIKTRGQQVTLRCSSQSGHNTVSWYQQALGQGPQFIFQYYREEENGRGNFPPRFSGLQFPNYSSELNVNALELDDSALYLCASSKLAGPSSYNEQFFGPGTRLTVL.

The V call is TRBV19, the J call TRBJ2-7; D is perhaps TRBD2 (5 bases). The germline CDR1 and CDR2 sequences are LNHDA and SQIVND (reference sequence). V lost 2 bases to trimming and J lost 2 bases, with 19 bases between them. CDR3 length: 17 amino acids. The CDR3 here is CASSIILRGPQPYEQYF. The CDR3 nucleotides are TGTGCCAGTAGTATAATCCTCAGAGGGCCTCAACCCTACGAGCAGTACTTC.

This clone was seen just once. The chain links TRBV28 to TRBJ1-6, with 7 bases that match TRBD1. The CDR3 runs to 14 residues. Germline loops: CDR1 MDHEN, CDR2 SYDVKM. J lost 7 bases, V lost 3 bases, and 3 bases had no gene match. The CDR3 protein is CASSFRQGNSPLHF. CDR3 DNA sequence: TGTGCCAGCAGTTTCAGACAGGGAAATTCACCCCTCCACTTT.

The chain has TRBV24-1 and TRBJ2-1, with 13 nucleotides matching TRBD2. The CDR3 spans 15 residues. After removal of 7 bases from V and 8 bases from J, the junction contained 7 bases not matched to a gene. CDR1 and CDR2 (germline): KGHDR, SFDVKD. CDR3 loop: CATSRTSGSAYEQFF. CDR3 nucleotides: TGTGCCACCAGCCGGACTAGCGGGAGCGCCTATGAGCAGTTCTTC.

The gene calls are TRBV29-1 and TRBJ2-3, with 9 bases matching TRBD1. The V and J ends lost 5 bases and 7 bases, in that order; junction bases with no gene match: 13. Germline values: CDR1 SQVTM, CDR2 ANQGSEA. The length of the CDR3 is 15 residues. CDR3 sequence (DNA): TGCAGCGTTCGAACGGTGGGACAGGGCTCGAATACGCAGTATTTT. Encoded protein: CSVRTVGQGSNTQYF.

The CDR3 region is CASSILLADTQYF. The CDR3 DNA reads TGTGCCAGCAGCATACTCTTAGCAGATACGCAGTATTTT. This chain joins TRBV12-3 or TRBV12-4 and TRBJ2-3; the D is unclear. The CDR3 has 13 amino acids. The ends were cut back, 6 bases at V and 4 bases at J, with 11 bases in the middle.

The V gene is TRBV19, the J gene TRBJ1-1; D is unclear. The CDR3 is made up of 14 amino acids. Germline CDR1 is LNHDA and CDR2 is SQIVND (reference sequence). Trimming took off 5 bases at V and 5 bases at J, with 15 bases between the two ends. The CDR3 region has the DNA TGTGCCAGTAGTTACCAACCACCCAGGACTGAAGCTTTCTTT. Amino acids: CASSYQPPRTEAFF.

The rearrangement links TRBV5-1 to TRBJ1-1, with TRBD1 identical over 8 bases. Germline-derived CDR1 and CDR2 are SGHRS and YFSETQ. Germline trimming cut 4 bases from V and 3 bases from J; bases unmatched to any gene: 5. The CDR3 covers 14 residues. The CDR3 is CASSLRDRYTEAFF. In nucleotides, the CDR3 is TGCGCCAGCAGCCTGAGGGACAGGTACACTGAAGCTTTCTTT.

This clone showed up just a few times. In DNA, the CDR3 is TGTGCCAGCAGGGGCAATGATTCACCCCTCCACTTT. This gives the protein CASRGNDSPLHF. The chain combines TRBV6-5 with TRBJ1-6; the D is unclear. Trimming took 6 bases from V and 8 from J, leaving 8 bases between them. In germline, CDR1 is MNHEY, CDR2 SVGAGI. The length of the CDR3 is 12 residues.

CDR3 loop: CASALAGGPPGTGELFF. DNA of the CDR3: TGCGCCAGCGCGTTAGCGGGGGGGCCCCCTGGCACCGGGGAGCTGTTTTTT. The chain links TRBV10-2 to TRBJ2-2; 11 bases agree with TRBD2. Losses at the gene ends were 8 bases for V and 4 bases for J; bases not matched to a gene: 12. Germline V gene sequence: CDR1 WSHSY, CDR2 SAAADI. This CDR3 is 17 amino acids long.